These 32 T cell receptor beta chains originate from one sample sequenced in a study of blood T cell repertoires in COVID-19. The assay was immunoSEQ multiplex PCR, and TCRdb's table has in-frame clones only and misses some. In the table there are over 200,000 clones, 70% to 90% of which are singletons. Sequencing used PBMCs or T cells enriched from blood (not recorded which). The receptors originated from a woman aged 45-65 years who had recovered from COVID-19.

This clone was picked up a small number of times. This sequence joins TRBV10-3 and TRBJ2-2; D uncertain. Germline lookup yields CDR1 ENHRY and CDR2 SYGVKD. The length of the CDR3 is 14 residues. Trimming left V 2 bases short and J 2 bases short, with 6 bases between. CDR3 DNA: TGTGCCATCAGTGAGAACGGTAACACCGGGGAGCTGTTTTTT. Encoded protein: CAISENGNTGELFF.

The rearrangement joins TRBV6-5 to TRBJ1-1; no firm D call. The CDR3 is 14 amino acids. Trimming left V 0 bases short and J 4 bases short, with 9 bases between. CDR1 is MNHEY, CDR2 SVGAGI, per germline. The CDR3 loop is CASSYSGETTEAFF. The CDR3 DNA sequence: TGTGCCAGCAGTTACTCCGGGGAGACCACTGAAGCTTTCTTT.

The V and J genes are TRBV18 and TRBJ2-7; 12 nucleotides match TRBD2. The germline CDR1 and CDR2 sequences are KGHSH and LQKENI. V was clipped by 3 bases and J by 6 bases; unmatched bases: 9. The CDR3 loop spans 16 amino acids. The DNA for the CDR3 is TGTGCCAGCTCACCTCAACCTGGGACTAGCGGGCTCGAGCAGTACTTC. This sequence encodes CASSPQPGTSGLEQYF.

The chain joins TRBV3-1 (or the pseudogene TRBV3-2) to TRBJ2-3; no clear D. Deletions cut 3 bases from V and 6 bases from J, with 19 bases between. The CDR3 has 16 amino acids. Germline V gene lookup returns CDR1 LGHDT and CDR2 YNNKEL (reference sequence). The CDR3 sequence is CASSQWKTGSLDTQYF. In DNA form, the CDR3 reads TGTGCCAGCAGCCAGTGGAAGACTGGATCGTTGGATACGCAGTATTTT.

The chain employs TRBV7-9 and TRBJ1-6; weak D call: TRBD1 (5 bases). V was pared by 5 bases and J by 6 bases, with 14 bases between. This CDR3 has 15 residues. CDR1 is SEHNR, CDR2 FQNEAQ, per germline (reference sequence). The DNA for the CDR3 is TGTGCCAGCAGCGTAGGCCAAGACAGTAATTCACCCCTCCACTTT. Translation: CASSVGQDSNSPLHF.

The chain carries TRBV7-9 and TRBJ2-5; TRBD1 agrees at 10 bases. V gave up 4 bases and J gave up 5 bases; unmatched junction bases: 10. This CDR3 contains 16 residues. Looked up from germline, CDR1 is SEHNR and CDR2 is FQNEAQ (reference sequence). The CDR3 DNA reads as TGTGCCAGCAGCTCGACAGGGGGCATTTGGGTGGAGACCCAGTACTTC. It yields the protein CASSSTGGIWVETQYF.

This chain links TRBV28 with TRBJ1-5; 7 bases fit TRBD1. V lost 5 bases and J lost 3; bases outside the gene matches: 7. The length of the CDR3 is 15 residues. Germline CDR1 reads MDHEN; CDR2 reads SYDVKM. CDR3: CASSRTGAYNQPQHF. CDR3 sequence (DNA): TGTGCCAGCAGTCGTACAGGGGCCTACAATCAGCCCCAGCATTTT.

The chain combines TRBV28 with TRBJ1-6; the D gene is possibly TRBD1 (5 bases). Per germline, CDR1 MDHEN and CDR2 SYDVKM. V dropped 2 bases and J dropped 4 bases, with 15 bases sitting between them. The CDR3 has 17 amino acids. CDR3 region: CASSLLDGGGYNSPLHF. CDR3 nucleotide sequence: TGTGCCAGCAGTTTACTCGACGGGGGTGGGTATAATTCACCCCTCCACTTT.

The rearrangement joins TRBV5-1 to TRBJ2-7, with 8 bases that match TRBD1. CDR1 is SGHRS, CDR2 YFSETQ, per germline. The CDR3 has 18 residues. Trimming removed 5 bases from V and 1 base from J; junction bases left unmatched: 17. The CDR3 region is CASRALDRGALRSYEQYF. CDR3 sequence (DNA): TGCGCCAGCAGAGCCCTTGACAGGGGCGCCTTGAGGTCCTACGAGCAGTACTTC.

V usage is TRBV6-4 and J usage is TRBJ1-3; 8 bases align to TRBD1. CDR3 length equals 14 residues. CDR1 is MRHNA, CDR2 SNTAGT, per germline. With 6 bases clipped from V and 4 bases from J, the junction kept 5 bases outside the gene matches. DNA of the CDR3: TGTGCCAGCAGACTTGGGACAGGAGGAAACACCATATATTTT. This sequence encodes CASRLGTGGNTIYF.

V gene TRBV3-1 (or the pseudogene TRBV3-2) combines with J gene TRBJ2-3; no firm D call. Deletions cut 4 bases from V and 4 bases from J, with 15 bases between. The CDR3 is 15 amino acids. Germline CDR1 is LGHDT and CDR2 is YNNKEL (reference sequence). The CDR3 DNA reads as TGTGCCAGCAGCCCCTCCCCTAACCCTTCAGATACGCAGTATTTT. This gives the protein CASSPSPNPSDTQYF.

The gene calls are TRBV28 and TRBJ1-3, with a possible D match to TRBD1 (5 bases). The CDR3 sequence is 15 residues long. V dropped 5 bases and J dropped 2 bases, with 13 bases sitting between them. Germline loops: CDR1 MDHEN, CDR2 SYDVKM. CDR3 in amino acids: CASSVAGKAGNTIYF. The CDR3 bases are TGTGCCAGCAGTGTTGCAGGGAAAGCTGGAAACACCATATATTTT.

This clone appeared a single time. The chain recombines TRBV28 with TRBJ1-2; 8 bases line up with TRBD1. After removal of 4 bases from V and 8 bases from J, the junction contained 6 bases not matched to a gene. The germline V gene encodes CDR1 MDHEN and CDR2 SYDVKM. The CDR3 length is 13 residues. The CDR3 DNA reads TGTGCCAGCAGTTCAGGACAGGGATCGGGCTACACCTTC. Its translation: CASSSGQGSGYTF.

Worth noting for this clone: The same CDR3 is also encoded by other DNA sequences in this sample. This CDR3 reads CASSVGGNTEAFF. CDR3 bases: TGTGCCAGCTCGGTGGGGGGGAACACTGAAGCTTTCTTT. The rearrangement links TRBV2 to TRBJ1-1; D is possibly TRBD1 (5 bases). Germline V gives CDR1 SNHLY, CDR2 FYNNEI. V was trimmed by 8 bases and J by 1 base, leaving 11 bases between them. This CDR3 has 13 amino acids.

V and J are TRBV5-1 and TRBJ2-3; TRBD2 agrees at 11 bases. The V segment lost 2 bases and the J segment 2 bases; nucleotides outside the gene matches: 1. The CDR3 contains 15 residues. Per the germline V gene, CDR1 is SGHRS and CDR2 is YFSETQ. CDR3 in amino acids: CASSLLAGDTDTQYF. Written as DNA, the CDR3 is TGCGCCAGCAGCTTACTAGCGGGAGACACAGATACGCAGTATTTT.

The rearrangement joins TRBV15 to TRBJ2-1; 8 bases match TRBD2. Germline trimming cut 0 bases from V and 8 bases from J; bases unmatched to any gene: 6. Germline CDR1 is LNHNV and CDR2 is YYDKDF (reference sequence). This CDR3 spans 15 amino acids. DNA for the CDR3: TGTGCCACCAGCAGAGATCAGGTAGCGGGATATGAGCAGTTCTTC. It specifies CATSRDQVAGYEQFF.

This chain links TRBV25-1 with TRBJ1-2; D possibly corresponds to TRBD1 (6 bases). Trimming shortened V by 1 base and J by 8 bases, and 11 bases separated the two germline ends. The CDR3 loop spans 13 amino acids. Germline CDR1 is MGHDK and CDR2 is SYGVNS. In nucleotides, the CDR3 is TGTGCCAGCAGTGAATCAACAGGGAGCGGCTACACCTTC. It is translated as CASSESTGSGYTF.

This rearrangement joins TRBV18 to TRBJ1-5, with 9 bases matching TRBD1. CDR1 is KGHSH, CDR2 LQKENI, per germline. The V segment lost 4 bases and the J segment 8 bases; nucleotides outside the gene matches: 6. The CDR3 has 14 amino acids. This CDR3 reads CASSRDRAQEPQHF. The CDR3 bases are TGTGCCAGCTCACGGGACAGGGCCCAGGAGCCCCAGCATTTT.

This chain joins TRBV7-8 and TRBJ2-1; 12 bases are a match to TRBD2. J lost 10 bases, V lost 4 bases, and 14 bases had no gene match. The CDR3 spans 17 residues. The V gene's germline CDR1 is SGHVS and CDR2 FQNEAQ. The DNA of the CDR3 is TGTGCCAGCAGCTCCCCCTCTCCTAGCGGGAGGGCAAAGGAGCAGTTCTTC. Its protein is CASSSPSPSGRAKEQFF.

With regard to this clone: Other DNA sequences from this sample encode an identical CDR3 as well. V gene TRBV5-1 combines with J gene TRBJ1-5, with D unresolved. Germline V gives CDR1 SGHRS, CDR2 YFSETQ. The CDR3 is 15 residues long. Trimming took 0 bases from V and 1 from J, leaving 8 bases between them. CDR3 sequence (DNA): TGCGCCAGCAGCTTGGATGCCGGGAGCAATCAGCCCCAGCATTTT. As protein: CASSLDAGSNQPQHF.

This sequence joins TRBV19 and TRBJ2-1; 7 bases are a match to TRBD2. V shed 5 bases and J 14 bases; nucleotides not matched to a gene: 12. The CDR3 extends over 13 amino acids. Germline assignment: CDR1 LNHDA and CDR2 SQIVND (reference sequence). The CDR3 protein is CASSLIGEGGKFF. The CDR3 DNA reads TGTGCCAGTAGTTTGATAGGGGAGGGAGGGAAGTTCTTC.

The rearrangement joins TRBV28 to TRBJ1-1; the match to TRBD1 covers 12 bases. CDR3 length: 15 amino acids. V lost 6 bases and J lost 4; bases outside the gene matches: 6. Looked up from germline, CDR1 is MDHEN and CDR2 is SYDVKM. For the CDR3, the DNA is TGTGCCAGCAGGGGGACAGGGGGCTCGGGCACTGAAGCTTTCTTT. Translating it yields CASRGTGGSGTEAFF.

The genes are TRBV18 and TRBJ2-6; D unresolved. Germline V gene lookup returns CDR1 KGHSH and CDR2 LQKENI. The CDR3 extends over 16 amino acids. V dropped 2 bases and J dropped 0 bases, with 8 bases sitting between them. The CDR3 is CASSPLGASGANVLTF. The CDR3 DNA sequence: TGTGCCAGCTCACCATTGGGCGCCTCTGGGGCCAACGTCCTGACTTTC. The whole variable domain, filled in from reference TRBV18 and TRBJ2-6, reads NAGVMQNPRHLVRRRGQEARLRCSPMKGHSHVYWYRQLPEEGLKFMVYLQKENIIDESGMPKERFSAEFPKEGPSILRIQQVVRGDSAAYFCASSPLGASGANVLTFGAGSRLTVL.

The gene calls are TRBV15 and TRBJ1-1, with 8 bases lining up with TRBD1. This CDR3 is built from 19 residues. Germline loops: CDR1 LNHNV, CDR2 YYDKDF (reference sequence). The trim removed 2 bases at V and 0 bases at J, leaving 14 bases unmatched. The CDR3 sequence: CATSRIPGQGGSMNTEAFF. Written as DNA, the CDR3 is TGTGCCACCAGCAGAATTCCTGGACAGGGAGGGTCTATGAACACTGAAGCTTTCTTT.

The rearrangement links TRBV5-4 to TRBJ2-3; TRBD2 matches at 11 bases. CDR1 is SGHNT, CDR2 YYREEE, per germline (reference sequence). The CDR3 totals 15 residues. V lost 2 bases to trimming and J lost 3 bases; unmatched junction nucleotides: 2. The CDR3 bases are TGTGCCAGCAGCTTTAGCGGGGGGGGTACAGATACGCAGTATTTT. Residues: CASSFSGGGTDTQYF.

The chain uses TRBV19 and TRBJ2-2, with 14 bases matching TRBD2. Germline V gives CDR1 LNHDA, CDR2 SQIVND (reference sequence). The junction had 4 bases not matched to a gene; V was cut back by 7 bases and J by 0 bases. The CDR3 sequence is 17 residues long. The CDR3 protein is CASKRGLAGANTGELFF. The CDR3 coding sequence is TGTGCCAGTAAAAGGGGACTAGCGGGAGCGAACACCGGGGAGCTGTTTTTT.

CDR3 amino acids: CASKPGRMYGYTF. In DNA form, the CDR3 reads TGTGCCAGCAAACCAGGTCGGATGTATGGCTACACCTTC. This chain uses TRBV27 with TRBJ1-2; D unclear. The V gene lost 7 bases and the J gene lost 5 bases, with 14 bases spanning the gap. CDR1 and CDR2 (germline): MNHEY, SMNVEV (reference sequence). The CDR3 spans 13 residues.

This sequence joins TRBV11-2 and TRBJ2-7, with TRBD2 identical over 14 bases. V lost 5 bases, J lost 5 bases, and 5 bases stayed unmatched. CDR3 length: 15 amino acids. The germline gives CDR1 SGHAT, CDR2 FQNNGV. Here the CDR3 reads CASSRRLAGGDEQYF. The CDR3 nucleotides read TGTGCCAGCAGCAGAAGACTAGCGGGAGGGGACGAGCAGTACTTC.

V gene TRBV6-5 combines with J gene TRBJ2-7; the match to TRBD1 covers 7 bases. V lost 4 bases and J lost 3; bases outside the gene matches: 9. Germline loops: CDR1 MNHEY, CDR2 SVGAGI. This CDR3 contains 15 residues. The CDR3 DNA sequence: TGTGCCAGCAGTTTTTTCGGGACAGAGCTCTACGAGCAGTACTTC. It yields the protein CASSFFGTELYEQYF.

The CDR3 spells CASSRERNTEAFF. CDR3 DNA sequence: TGTGCCAGCAGTCGGGAGAGGAACACTGAAGCTTTCTTT. The genes are TRBV7-2 and TRBJ1-1, with no clear D. Germline loops: CDR1 SGHTA, CDR2 FQGNSA. The CDR3 loop spans 13 amino acids. Trimming stripped 6 bases from V and 1 base from J, with 9 bases between.

In DNA, the CDR3 is TGTGCCAGCAGCAAAGGACCAGACAGGCCCTCCGGCTACGAGCAGTACTTC. As protein: CASSKGPDRPSGYEQYF. V is TRBV21-1 and J is TRBJ2-7; the table gives TRBD1 as D, unverified against the DNA. TRBV21-1 constitutes a pseudogene. The CDR3 runs 17 residues.

The chain employs TRBV5-1 and TRBJ1-2, with 7 bases identical to TRBD1. The trim removed 5 bases at V and 8 bases at J, leaving 12 bases unmatched. Germline V lookup: CDR1 SGHRS, CDR2 YFSETQ. The CDR3 totals 14 residues. The CDR3 sequence is CASSTGQPVGGYTF. The CDR3 DNA reads as TGCGCCAGCAGTACGGGACAGCCCGTCGGGGGCTACACCTTC.